The T cell receptor beta chain described here comes from a study of T cells in Graves' hyperthyroidism and ophthalmopathy. Study details: Blood from the periphery was taken at initial diagnosis, before any treatment. Study-level results: Separating ophthalmopathy from stable hyperthyroidism was achieved by a 13 V-J model.

Losses at the gene ends were 5 bases for V and 6 bases for J; bases not matched to a gene: 2. Germline V gene data show CDR1 as SEHNR and CDR2 as FQNEAQ (reference sequence). CDR3 length equals 15 residues. The TCR beta CDR3 regions underwent amplification using RNA transcripts as the source. In the first-round RT-PCR of the TCR CDR3, the HTBI primer set was used. TCRdb called the multiplex PCR reads again in MiXCR, with one record for every CDR3 protein. The sample shows some 320,000 distinct CDR3 sequences, about an eighth of them seen only once. Uncontrolled infection, other autoimmune disease, pregnancy or lactation led to exclusion. PBMCs were derived from 7.5 to 10 ml fresh peripheral blood. This clonotype was picked up a small number of times. The antigen is undetermined.

The V gene is TRBV7-9, the J gene TRBJ2-2; TRBD2 agrees at 14 bases. The clonotype originates from a woman between 40 and 50 years old with Graves' ophthalmopathy. Sequenced input: blood. In DNA, the CDR3 is TGTGCCAGCAGCCCGACTAGCGGGAGGGCCGGGGAGCTGTTTTTT. The encoded protein is CASSPTSGRAGELFF.